Presented here are 21 T cell receptor beta chains from one specimen sequenced in a study of T cells after yellow fever vaccination. TCRdb reprocessed the 5' RACE reads via MiXCR and lists one record per CDR3 protein. The profile covers approximately 300,000 distinct CDR3 sequences, with more than 8.5% appearing a single time and 15% to 20% taken by the ten largest. Sequences were derived from PBMCs, sampled on the day of the first yellow fever vaccination. The receptors were sampled from a man between 18 and 29 years old who received the YFV17D yellow fever vaccine.

This clonotype was counted many times. The J gene is TRBJ2-7, the V gene TRBV3-1; a possible D gene is TRBD1 (5 bases). Per germline, CDR1 LGHDT and CDR2 YNNKEL (reference sequence). This CDR3 contains 13 residues. With 4 bases removed from V and 0 bases from J, the gap between germline ends came to 7 bases. The CDR3 sequence is CASSRQGSYEQYF. CDR3 sequence (DNA): TGTGCCAGCAGCCGTCAGGGCTCCTACGAGCAGTACTTC.

DNA for the CDR3: TGTGCCAGCATCGGATTTAGCACAGATACGCAGTATTTT. Translation gives CASIGFSTDTQYF. The chain recombines TRBV25-1 with TRBJ2-3; D is uncertain. Germline V CDR1 and CDR2: MGHDK, SYGVNS. Trimming stripped 7 bases from V and 0 bases from J, with 8 bases between. The CDR3 spans 13 residues.

The chain has TRBV5-1 and TRBJ2-1, with 7 bases fitting TRBD1. J was trimmed by 8 bases and V by 0 bases; bases with no gene match: 5. CDR3 length: 14 amino acids. CDR1 and CDR2 from the germline V gene are SGHRS and YFSETQ. The CDR3: CASSLATGADEQFF. The CDR3 nucleotides read TGCGCCAGCAGCTTGGCTACAGGGGCGGATGAGCAGTTCTTC.

The rearrangement joins TRBV15 to TRBJ2-4; D assignment may be TRBD1 or TRBD2 (6 bases each). The CDR3 extends over 15 amino acids. V was clipped by 5 bases and J by 9 bases, with 20 bases between them. Per germline, CDR1 LNHNV and CDR2 YYDKDF (reference sequence). The CDR3, as DNA: TGTGCCACCAGCGTAGGGGGGACAATAGGTAGCATTCAGTACTTC. The encoded protein is CATSVGGTIGSIQYF.

This clonotype was observed a handful of times. The chain links TRBV9 to TRBJ2-1, with 10 bases matching TRBD2. This CDR3 comprises 16 residues. The germline V gene has CDR1 SGDLS and CDR2 YYNGEE. With V trimmed by 0 bases and J by 5 bases, 5 bases remained unmatched. The CDR3 sequence is CASSVGASGGNNEQFF. CDR3 in DNA: TGTGCCAGCAGCGTAGGGGCTAGCGGGGGTAACAATGAGCAGTTCTTC.

The gene calls are TRBV12-3 or TRBV12-4 and TRBJ2-1; no firm D call. This CDR3 has 12 residues. V was trimmed by 2 bases and J by 10 bases, leaving 9 bases between them. The CDR3: CASSLIPREQFF. The DNA for the CDR3 is TGTGCCAGCAGTTTAATCCCTCGGGAGCAGTTCTTC.

This clonotype turned up a few times. The chain couples TRBV6-5 to TRBJ1-5; D is uncertain. This CDR3 region has 14 residues. Trimming stripped 0 bases from V and 9 bases from J, with 12 bases between. CDR1 and CDR2 (germline): MNHEY, SVGAGI. CDR3 region: CASSYSSGSRPQHF. CDR3 nucleotides: TGTGCCAGCAGTTACTCCTCCGGGAGCCGGCCCCAGCATTTT.

This clonotype was observed many times. This chain links TRBV5-1 with TRBJ2-3; TRBD1 aligns across 7 bases. J was trimmed by 1 base and V by 5 bases; bases with no gene match: 4. The CDR3 covers 14 residues. Germline V gene lookup returns CDR1 SGHRS and CDR2 YFSETQ. The CDR3 sequence is CASSRTGRTDTQYF. CDR3 nucleotides: TGCGCCAGCAGTCGGACAGGCCGCACAGATACGCAGTATTTT.

This clonotype was seen more than once but under ten times. The genes are TRBV19 and TRBJ1-1; D gene uncertain. Germline V gene lookup returns CDR1 LNHDA and CDR2 SQIVND (reference sequence). This CDR3 region has 12 residues. The germline V and J ends were trimmed by 9 bases and 7 bases, with 15 bases remaining between them. The CDR3 loop is CASFRPDREAFF. The CDR3, as DNA: TGTGCCAGCTTTCGACCCGATCGTGAAGCTTTCTTT. The variable domain in full, with the rest retrieved from reference TRBV19 and TRBJ1-1, is DGGITQSPKYLFRKEGQNVTLSCEQNLNHDAMYWYRQDPGQGLRLIYYSQIVNDFQKGDIAEGYSVSREKKESFPLTVTSAQKNPTAFYLCASFRPDREAFFGQGTRLTVV.

This clonotype was seen a few times. The V gene is TRBV7-2, the J gene TRBJ2-2; D is uncertain. Trimming took off 0 bases at V and 5 bases at J, with 7 bases between the two ends. The CDR3 is 14 residues long. Germline CDR1 is SGHTA and CDR2 is FQGNSA. The CDR3 loop reads CASSLARETGELFF. The DNA of the CDR3 is TGTGCCAGCAGCTTAGCACGAGAGACCGGGGAGCTGTTTTTT.

This clonotype was detected only a few times. In DNA, the CDR3 is TGCGCCAGCAGCTACCCGGGACAGCGATCCTACGAGCAGTACTTC. Its protein is CASSYPGQRSYEQYF. The rearrangement links TRBV4-1 to TRBJ2-7, with TRBD1 matching 7 bases. Germline-derived CDR1 and CDR2 are MGHRA and YSYEKL. CDR3 length equals 15 residues. With V trimmed by 5 bases and J by 1 base, 8 bases remained unmatched.

The gene calls are TRBV29-1 and TRBJ1-5; D is ambiguous. V lost 5 bases and J lost 4, with 9 bases in between. Germline CDR1 reads SQVTM; CDR2 reads ANQGSEA. The CDR3 sequence is 12 residues long. The CDR3 protein is CSVMGENQPQHF. The DNA of the CDR3 is TGCAGCGTTATGGGTGAGAATCAGCCCCAGCATTTT.

The genes are TRBV5-4 and TRBJ2-3; TRBD2 aligns across 7 bases. Germline V gene sequence: CDR1 SGHNT, CDR2 YYREEE (reference sequence). V lost 4 bases and J lost 1; bases outside the gene matches: 9. This CDR3 comprises 16 residues. CDR3 coding DNA: TGTGCCAGCAGCCTCCAACTGGGAGGGGGCACAGATACGCAGTATTTT. This sequence encodes CASSLQLGGGTDTQYF.

The chain recombines TRBV3-1 with TRBJ1-6, with D perhaps matching TRBD1 (5 bases). The V gene's germline CDR1 is LGHDT and CDR2 YNNKEL (reference sequence). The CDR3 loop spans 13 amino acids. The V end lost 4 bases, the J end lost 13 bases, and 14 bases lay between the germline ends. The CDR3 is CASSLGRSGPLHF. The DNA for the CDR3 is TGTGCCAGCAGCCTGGGACGTTCGGGGCCCCTCCACTTT.

This clonotype was found a few times. The rearrangement uses TRBV5-1 and TRBJ2-7, with a possible D match to TRBD2 (7 bases). The CDR3 runs 17 residues. V was trimmed by 0 bases and J by 6 bases, leaving 22 bases between them. Germline CDR1 reads SGHRS; CDR2 reads YFSETQ. The CDR3 DNA is TGCGCCAGCAGCTTGGGGTTGATTCCGGGGGGCCCCTTCGAGCAGTACTTC. Protein product: CASSLGLIPGGPFEQYF.

This clonotype was recorded at least ten times. This CDR3 is CASSPPDKDYNEQFF. CDR3 in DNA: TGTGCCAGCTCACCACCAGACAAGGACTACAATGAGCAGTTCTTC. The chain uses TRBV18 and TRBJ2-1, with D hard to call. This CDR3 has 15 amino acids. The V and J ends lost 0 bases and 3 bases respectively, with 9 bases between them. The germline CDR1 and CDR2 sequences are KGHSH and LQKENI.

This clonotype was found many times. The gene calls are TRBV7-2 and TRBJ1-2; D is unresolved. Trimming removed 6 bases from V and 5 bases from J, with 13 bases in between. The CDR3 runs 13 residues. CDR1 SGHTA and CDR2 FQGNSA come from the germline V gene. In nucleotides, the CDR3 is TGTGCCAGCAGTCCTGGCAGTACTTATGGCTACACCTTC. Protein: CASSPGSTYGYTF.

V and J are TRBV9 and TRBJ2-5, with no clear D. The CDR3 is 15 residues long. The V gene lost 4 bases and the J gene lost 7 bases, with 20 bases spanning the gap. Germline CDR1 is SGDLS and CDR2 is YYNGEE. CDR3 region: CASSPTEYEVGTQYF. The CDR3 coding sequence is TGTGCCAGCAGCCCAACCGAGTATGAGGTCGGGACCCAGTACTTC.

The sample holds a few counts of this clonotype. CDR3 in DNA: TGCAGTGCTGCACGACGGGGGGGCCCTTACAATGAGCAGTTCTTC. Translated, it gives CSAARRGGPYNEQFF. The chain has TRBV20-1 and TRBJ2-1, with 8 bases identical to TRBD2. This CDR3 spans 15 amino acids. After removal of 5 bases from V and 4 bases from J, the junction contained 10 bases not matched to a gene. The germline V gene encodes CDR1 DFQATT and CDR2 SNEGSKA (reference sequence).

This clonotype occurred many times. This rearrangement joins TRBV2 to TRBJ2-7; D call uncertain. Germline CDR1 and CDR2: SNHLY and FYNNEI. Trimming took off 0 bases at V and 2 bases at J, with 11 bases between the two ends. This CDR3 contains 15 residues. The CDR3 nucleotides are TGTGCCAGCAGTGAAGCGTTCCTGACGGCCTACGAGCAGTACTTC. This codes for CASSEAFLTAYEQYF. Full variable domain (missing parts from reference TRBV2 and TRBJ2-7): EPEVTQTPSHQVTQMGQEVILRCVPISNHLYFYWYRQILGQKVEFLVSFYNNEISEKSEIFDDQFSVERPDGSNFTLKIRSTKLEDSAMYFCASSEAFLTAYEQYFGPGTRLTVT.

This clonotype was recorded many times. The J gene is TRBJ2-1, the V gene TRBV5-1; 10 positions match TRBD2. Germline lookup yields CDR1 SGHRS and CDR2 YFSETQ. The CDR3 totals 17 residues. With V trimmed by 5 bases and J by 5 bases, 13 bases remained unmatched. CDR3 protein: CASSNGRGLASNNEQFF. CDR3 nucleotide sequence: TGCGCCAGCAGTAACGGGCGGGGACTAGCGAGTAACAATGAGCAGTTCTTC. The complete variable domain, with remaining parts taken from reference TRBV5-1 and TRBJ2-1, reads KAGVTQTPRYLIKTRGQQVTLSCSPISGHRSVSWYQQTPGQGLQFLFEYFSETQRNKGNFPGRFSGRQFSNSRSEMNVSTLELGDSALYLCASSNGRGLASNNEQFFGPGTRLTVL.